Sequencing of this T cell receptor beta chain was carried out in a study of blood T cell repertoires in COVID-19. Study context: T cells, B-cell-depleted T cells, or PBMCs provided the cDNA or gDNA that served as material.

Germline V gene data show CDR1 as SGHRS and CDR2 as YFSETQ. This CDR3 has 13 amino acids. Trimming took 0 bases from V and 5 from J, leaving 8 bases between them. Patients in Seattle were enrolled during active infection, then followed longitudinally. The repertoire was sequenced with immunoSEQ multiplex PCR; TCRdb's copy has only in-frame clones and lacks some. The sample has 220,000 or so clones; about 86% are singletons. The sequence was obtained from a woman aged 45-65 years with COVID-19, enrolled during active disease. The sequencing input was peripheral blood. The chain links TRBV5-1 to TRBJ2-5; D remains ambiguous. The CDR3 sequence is CASSLDGSETQYF. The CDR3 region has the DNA TGCGCCAGCAGCTTGGATGGCTCCGAGACCCAGTACTTC. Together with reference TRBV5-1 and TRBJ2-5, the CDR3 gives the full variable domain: KAGVTQTPRYLIKTRGQQVTLSCSPISGHRSVSWYQQTPGQGLQFLFEYFSETQRNKGNFPGRFSGRQFSNSRSEMNVSTLELGDSALYLCASSLDGSETQYFGPGTRLLVL.